This T cell receptor beta chain was identified in a study of CD8+CD57+ T cells in acquired aplastic anemia. This clonotype was seen at least ten times. Patients selected for sequencing had displayed CD8+CD57+ cell expansion by flow cytometry. All patients had severe acquired aplastic anemia. Receipt of therapy had not occurred in any patient by the time of blood sampling. Investigators profiled TCR beta VDJ and CDR3 from genomic DNA template. TCRdb reprocessed the reads via MiXCR and lists one record per CDR3 protein. The sample shows approximately 57,000 distinct CDR3 sequences, roughly three fifths of them seen only once. This CDR3 is 16 amino acids long. CDR1 is SGHAT, CDR2 FQDESV, per germline (reference sequence). V was shortened by 3 bases and J by 2 bases, with 17 bases between the two germline ends.

The TCR was taken from a human donor with aplastic anemia. Material for sequencing was sorted CD4+, CD8+, or CD8+CD57+ T cells (not recorded which) from PBMCs. J is TRBJ2-7 and V is TRBV11-1, with D maybe TRBD1 (5 bases). The DNA for the CDR3 is TGTGCCAGCAGCTTTAGCTCCTCAGGGAATACCTACGAGCAGTACTTC. Translation: CASSFSSSGNTYEQYF. The full variable domain, completed using reference TRBV11-1 and TRBJ2-7, is EAEVAQSPRYKITEKSQAVAFWCDPISGHATLYWYRQILGQGPELLVQFQDESVVDDSQLPKDRFSAERLKGVDSTLKIQPAELGDSAMYLCASSFSSSGNTYEQYFGPGTRLTVT.